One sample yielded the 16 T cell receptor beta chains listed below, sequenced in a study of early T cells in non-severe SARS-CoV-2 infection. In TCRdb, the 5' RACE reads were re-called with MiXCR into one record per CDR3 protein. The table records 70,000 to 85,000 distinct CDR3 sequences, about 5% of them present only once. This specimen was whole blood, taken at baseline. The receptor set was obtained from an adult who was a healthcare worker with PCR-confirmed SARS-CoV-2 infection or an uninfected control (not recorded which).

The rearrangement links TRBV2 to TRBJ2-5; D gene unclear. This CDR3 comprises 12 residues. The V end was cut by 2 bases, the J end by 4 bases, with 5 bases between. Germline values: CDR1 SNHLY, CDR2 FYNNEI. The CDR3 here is CASSEIVETQYF. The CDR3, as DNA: TGTGCCAGCAGTGAAATCGTAGAGACCCAGTACTTC.

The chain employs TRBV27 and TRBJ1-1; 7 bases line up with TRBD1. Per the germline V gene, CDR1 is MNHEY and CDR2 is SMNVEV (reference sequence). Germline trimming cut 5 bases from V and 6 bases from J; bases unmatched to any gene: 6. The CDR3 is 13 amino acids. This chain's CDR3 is CASSPPGQPEAFF. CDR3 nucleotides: TGTGCCAGCAGTCCTCCGGGACAGCCTGAAGCTTTCTTT.

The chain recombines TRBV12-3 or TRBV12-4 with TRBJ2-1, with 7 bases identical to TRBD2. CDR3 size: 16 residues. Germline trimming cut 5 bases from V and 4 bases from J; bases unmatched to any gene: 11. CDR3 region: CASSLSPAGKYNEQFF. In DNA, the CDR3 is TGTGCCAGCAGTCTCTCGCCAGCGGGGAAATACAATGAGCAGTTCTTC.

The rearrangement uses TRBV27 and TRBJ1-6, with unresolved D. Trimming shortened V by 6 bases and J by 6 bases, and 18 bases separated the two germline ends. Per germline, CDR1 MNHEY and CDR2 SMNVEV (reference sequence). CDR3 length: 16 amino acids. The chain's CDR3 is CASSREHREVNSPLHF. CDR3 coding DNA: TGTGCCAGCAGCCGCGAACACCGGGAAGTTAATTCACCCCTCCACTTT.

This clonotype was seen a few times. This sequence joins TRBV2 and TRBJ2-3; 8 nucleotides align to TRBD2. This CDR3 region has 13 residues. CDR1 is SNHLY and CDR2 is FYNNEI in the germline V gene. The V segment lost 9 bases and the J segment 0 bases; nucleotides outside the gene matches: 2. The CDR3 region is CARKRESTDTQYF. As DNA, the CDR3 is TGTGCCAGGAAGCGGGAGAGCACAGATACGCAGTATTTT.

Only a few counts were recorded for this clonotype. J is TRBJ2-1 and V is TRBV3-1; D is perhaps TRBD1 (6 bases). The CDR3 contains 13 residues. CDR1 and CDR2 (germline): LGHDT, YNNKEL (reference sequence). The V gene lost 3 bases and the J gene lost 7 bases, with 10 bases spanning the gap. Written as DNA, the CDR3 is TGTGCCAGCAGCCATGGAGACAGGAATGAGCAGTTCTTC. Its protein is CASSHGDRNEQFF.

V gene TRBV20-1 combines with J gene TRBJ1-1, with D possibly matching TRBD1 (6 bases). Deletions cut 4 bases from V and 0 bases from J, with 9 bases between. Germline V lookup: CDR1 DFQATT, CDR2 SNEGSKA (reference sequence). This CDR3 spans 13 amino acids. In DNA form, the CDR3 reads TGCAGTGCTAAGCAGGGGATGAACACTGAAGCTTTCTTT. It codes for CSAKQGMNTEAFF.

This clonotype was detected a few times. This CDR3 is CASSQSTATNEKLFF. The CDR3 DNA reads as TGCGCCAGCAGCCAATCGACAGCAACTAATGAAAAACTGTTTTTT. The chain has TRBV5-1 and TRBJ1-4, with D possibly matching TRBD1 (5 bases). Germline CDR1 reads SGHRS; CDR2 reads YFSETQ. CDR3 size: 15 residues. V was pared by 4 bases and J by 0 bases, with 10 bases between.

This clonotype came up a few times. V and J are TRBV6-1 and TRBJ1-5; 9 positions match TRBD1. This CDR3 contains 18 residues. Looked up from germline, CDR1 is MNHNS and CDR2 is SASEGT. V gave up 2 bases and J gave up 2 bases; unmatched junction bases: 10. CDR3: CASSERDSRTGGNQPQHF. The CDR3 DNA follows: TGTGCCAGCAGTGAACGGGACTCGAGGACAGGGGGCAATCAGCCCCAGCATTTT.

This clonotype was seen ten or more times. The CDR3 DNA sequence: TGTGCCAGCAGTTCCCTGGGGGACACTGAAGCTTTCTTT. This codes for CASSSLGDTEAFF. The V call is TRBV12-3 or TRBV12-4, the J call TRBJ1-1, with a weak D call TRBD1 (5 bases). CDR3 size: 13 residues. Trimming removed 4 bases from V and 3 bases from J, with 9 bases in between.

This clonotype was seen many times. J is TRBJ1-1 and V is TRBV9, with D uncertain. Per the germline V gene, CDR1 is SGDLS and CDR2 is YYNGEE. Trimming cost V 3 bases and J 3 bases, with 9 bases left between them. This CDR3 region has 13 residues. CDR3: CASSEVSYTEAFF. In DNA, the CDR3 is TGTGCCAGCAGCGAAGTTTCGTACACTGAAGCTTTCTTT.

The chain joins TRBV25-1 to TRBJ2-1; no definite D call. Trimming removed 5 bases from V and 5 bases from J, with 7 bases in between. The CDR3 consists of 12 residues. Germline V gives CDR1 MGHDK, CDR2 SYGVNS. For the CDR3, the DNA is TGTGCCAGCAGTCTTAGCAACAATGAGCAGTTCTTC. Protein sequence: CASSLSNNEQFF.

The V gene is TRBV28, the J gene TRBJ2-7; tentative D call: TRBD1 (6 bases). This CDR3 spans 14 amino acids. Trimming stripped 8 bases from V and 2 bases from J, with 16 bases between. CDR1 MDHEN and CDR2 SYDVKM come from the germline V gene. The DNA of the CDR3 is TGTGCCAGCGGGTTCTTCGGGACAACCTACGAGCAGTACTTC. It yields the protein CASGFFGTTYEQYF.

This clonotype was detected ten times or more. CDR3 in DNA: TGTGCCAGCAGTTTTCCCCATTCACCCCTCCACTTT. This encodes CASSFPHSPLHF. The chain is built from TRBV12-3 or TRBV12-4 and TRBJ1-6; D unresolved. With 3 bases removed from V and 8 bases from J, the gap between germline ends came to 5 bases. The CDR3 totals 12 residues.

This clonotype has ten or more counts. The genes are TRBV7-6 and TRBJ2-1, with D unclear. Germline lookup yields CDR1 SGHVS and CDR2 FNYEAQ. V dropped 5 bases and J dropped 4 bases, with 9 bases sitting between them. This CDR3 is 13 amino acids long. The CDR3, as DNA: TGTGCCAGCAGCAAAGACCAGTACAATGAGCAGTTCTTC. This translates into CASSKDQYNEQFF.

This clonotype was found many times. In nucleotides, the CDR3 is TGTGCCTGGAGTACCCCGGGCAGGGGTCATGGCTACACCTTC. This gives the protein CAWSTPGRGHGYTF. The chain employs TRBV30 and TRBJ1-2, with D possibly TRBD1 on 6 matching bases. V lost 2 bases and J lost 6, with 16 bases in between. CDR1 is GTSNPN and CDR2 is SVGIG in the germline V gene (reference sequence). CDR3 length equals 14 residues.